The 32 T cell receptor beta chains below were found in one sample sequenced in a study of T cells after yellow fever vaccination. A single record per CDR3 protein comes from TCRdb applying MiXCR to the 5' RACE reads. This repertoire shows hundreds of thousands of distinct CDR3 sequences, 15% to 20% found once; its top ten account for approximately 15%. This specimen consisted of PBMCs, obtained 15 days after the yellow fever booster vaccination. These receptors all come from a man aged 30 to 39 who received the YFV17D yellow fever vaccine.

Here the CDR3 reads CASSLAGANEKLFF. The CDR3 DNA reads TGCGCCAGCAGCTTGGCAGGGGCCAATGAAAAACTGTTTTTT. The chain combines TRBV5-1 with TRBJ1-4; perhaps TRBD1 as D (6 bases). V was pared by 0 bases and J by 5 bases, with 8 bases between. Per germline, CDR1 SGHRS and CDR2 YFSETQ. This CDR3 contains 14 residues.

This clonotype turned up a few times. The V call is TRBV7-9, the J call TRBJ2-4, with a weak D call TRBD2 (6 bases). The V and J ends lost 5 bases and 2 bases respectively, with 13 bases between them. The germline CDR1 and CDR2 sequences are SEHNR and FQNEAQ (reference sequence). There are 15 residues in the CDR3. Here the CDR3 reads CASSPWGETKNIQYF. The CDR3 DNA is TGTGCCAGCAGCCCCTGGGGGGAGACCAAAAACATTCAGTACTTC.

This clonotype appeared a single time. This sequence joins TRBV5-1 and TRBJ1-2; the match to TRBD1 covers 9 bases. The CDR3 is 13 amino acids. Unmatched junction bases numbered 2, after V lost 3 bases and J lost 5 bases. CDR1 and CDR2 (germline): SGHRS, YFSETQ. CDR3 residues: CASSSTGGYGYTF. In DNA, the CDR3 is TGCGCCAGCAGCTCGACAGGGGGTTATGGCTACACCTTC.

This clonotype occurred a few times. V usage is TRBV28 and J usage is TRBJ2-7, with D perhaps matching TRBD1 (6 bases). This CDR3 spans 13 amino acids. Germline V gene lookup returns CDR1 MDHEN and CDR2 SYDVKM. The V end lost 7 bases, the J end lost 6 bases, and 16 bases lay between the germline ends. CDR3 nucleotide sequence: TGTGCCAGCAAACCACAGGGATCCCGCGAGCAGTACTTC. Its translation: CASKPQGSREQYF. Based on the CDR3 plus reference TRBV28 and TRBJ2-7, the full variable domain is DVKVTQSSRYLVKRTGEKVFLECVQDMDHENMFWYRQDPGLGLRLIYFSYDVKMKEKGDIPEGYSVSREKKERFSLILESASTNQTSMYLCASKPQGSREQYFGPGTRLTVT.

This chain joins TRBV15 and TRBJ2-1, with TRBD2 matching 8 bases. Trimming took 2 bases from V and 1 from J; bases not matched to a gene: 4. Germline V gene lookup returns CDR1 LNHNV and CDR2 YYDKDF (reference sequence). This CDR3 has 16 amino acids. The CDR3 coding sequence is TGTGCCACCAGCAGAACACTAGCGGCTTCCTACAATGAGCAGTTCTTC. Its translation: CATSRTLAASYNEQFF.

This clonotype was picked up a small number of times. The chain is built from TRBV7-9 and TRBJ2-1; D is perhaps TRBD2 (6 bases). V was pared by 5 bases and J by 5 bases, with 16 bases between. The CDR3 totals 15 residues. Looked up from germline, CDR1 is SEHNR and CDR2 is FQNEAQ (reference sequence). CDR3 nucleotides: TGTGCCAGCAGCCCGCGACTAGGGGATCACAATGAGCAGTTCTTC. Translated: CASSPRLGDHNEQFF.

The DNA for the CDR3 is TGTGCCAGCACAAAGGAACAAGAGACCCAGTACTTC. Encoded protein: CASTKEQETQYF. The V call is TRBV6-6, the J call TRBJ2-5; D remains unclear. The CDR3 consists of 12 residues. Deletions cut 7 bases from V and 2 bases from J, with 8 bases between. Per the germline V gene, CDR1 is MNHNY and CDR2 is SVGAGI (reference sequence).

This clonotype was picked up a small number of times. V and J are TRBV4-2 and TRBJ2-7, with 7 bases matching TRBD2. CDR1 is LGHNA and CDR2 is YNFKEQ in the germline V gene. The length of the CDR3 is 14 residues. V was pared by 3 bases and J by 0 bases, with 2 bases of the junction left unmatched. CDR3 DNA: TGTGCCAGCAGCCAGGGAGGGAGCTCCTACGAGCAGTACTTC. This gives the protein CASSQGGSSYEQYF.

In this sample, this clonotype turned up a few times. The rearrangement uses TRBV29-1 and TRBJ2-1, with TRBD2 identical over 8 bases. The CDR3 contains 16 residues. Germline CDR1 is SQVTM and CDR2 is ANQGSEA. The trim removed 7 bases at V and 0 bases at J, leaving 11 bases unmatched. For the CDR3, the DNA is TGCAGCGCCCGAGTGGGGGCGGGGGGCTCCTACAATGAGCAGTTCTTC. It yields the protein CSARVGAGGSYNEQFF.

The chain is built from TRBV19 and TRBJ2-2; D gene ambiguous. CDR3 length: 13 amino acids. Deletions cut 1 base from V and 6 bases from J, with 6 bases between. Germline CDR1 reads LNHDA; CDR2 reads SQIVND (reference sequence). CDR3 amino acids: CASSIVAAGELFF. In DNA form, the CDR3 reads TGTGCCAGTAGTATAGTGGCAGCCGGGGAGCTGTTTTTT.

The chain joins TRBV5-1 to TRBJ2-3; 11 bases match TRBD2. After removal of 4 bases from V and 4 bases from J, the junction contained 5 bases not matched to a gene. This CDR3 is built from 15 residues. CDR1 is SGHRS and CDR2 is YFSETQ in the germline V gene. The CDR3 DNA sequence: TGCGCCAGCAGCACCACTAGCGGGAGCCCAGATACGCAGTATTTT. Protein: CASSTTSGSPDTQYF.

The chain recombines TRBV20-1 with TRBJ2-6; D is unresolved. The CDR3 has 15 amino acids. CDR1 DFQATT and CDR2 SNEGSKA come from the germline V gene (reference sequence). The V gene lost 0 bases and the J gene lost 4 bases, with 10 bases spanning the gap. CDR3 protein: CSARDLGLGANVLTF. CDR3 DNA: TGCAGTGCTAGAGATTTAGGGTTGGGGGCCAACGTCCTGACTTTC.

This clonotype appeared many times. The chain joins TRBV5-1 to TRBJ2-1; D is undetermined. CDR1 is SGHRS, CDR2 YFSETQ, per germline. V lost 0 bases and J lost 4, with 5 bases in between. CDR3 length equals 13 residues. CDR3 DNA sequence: TGCGCCAGCAGCTTGGCCCGGTACAATGAGCAGTTCTTC. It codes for CASSLARYNEQFF.

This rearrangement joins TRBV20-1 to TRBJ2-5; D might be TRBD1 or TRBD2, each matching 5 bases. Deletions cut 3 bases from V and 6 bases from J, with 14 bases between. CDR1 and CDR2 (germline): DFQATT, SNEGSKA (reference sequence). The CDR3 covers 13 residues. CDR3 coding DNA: TGCAGTGCTAGTCAGGGACCTGGCAAGACCCAGTACTTC. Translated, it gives CSASQGPGKTQYF.

The CDR3 DNA reads TGTGCCAGCAGGGTGGGAGGGGCCAACTACGAGCAGTACTTC. It codes for CASRVGGANYEQYF. The chain links TRBV4-2 to TRBJ2-7; 7 bases match TRBD2. The V gene's germline CDR1 is LGHNA and CDR2 YNFKEQ. This CDR3 has 14 residues. Unmatched junction bases numbered 8, after V lost 6 bases and J lost 3 bases.

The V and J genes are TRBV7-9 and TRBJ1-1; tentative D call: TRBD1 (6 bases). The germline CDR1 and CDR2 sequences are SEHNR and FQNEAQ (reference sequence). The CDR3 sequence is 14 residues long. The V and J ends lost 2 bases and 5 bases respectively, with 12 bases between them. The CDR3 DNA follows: TGTGCCAGCAGCTTACAGGTTCAGGGGACTGAAGCTTTCTTT. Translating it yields CASSLQVQGTEAFF.

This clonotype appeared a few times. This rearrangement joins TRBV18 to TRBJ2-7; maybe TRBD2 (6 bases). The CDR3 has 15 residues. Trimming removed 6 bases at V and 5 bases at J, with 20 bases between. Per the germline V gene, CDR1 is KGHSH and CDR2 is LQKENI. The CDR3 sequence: CASSRSGTWANEQYF. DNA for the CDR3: TGTGCCAGCTCTCGTTCCGGGACTTGGGCCAACGAGCAGTACTTC.

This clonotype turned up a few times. The chain's CDR3 is CASRKGQANYGYTF. The CDR3 DNA sequence: TGTGCCAGCAGGAAGGGACAAGCTAACTATGGCTACACCTTC. V and J are TRBV6-1 and TRBJ1-2; a possible D gene is TRBD1 (6 bases). V was clipped by 6 bases and J by 0 bases, with 11 bases between them. Germline values: CDR1 MNHNS, CDR2 SASEGT. The CDR3 consists of 14 residues.

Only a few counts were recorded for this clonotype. The CDR3 loop is CASSTMDRQDTQYF. The CDR3 nucleotides are TGTGCCAGTAGTACGATGGACCGTCAGGATACGCAGTATTTT. The chain employs TRBV19 and TRBJ2-3; the D is unclear. Trimming left V 4 bases short and J 6 bases short, with 14 bases between. This CDR3 is 14 amino acids long. Germline CDR1 is LNHDA and CDR2 is SQIVND (reference sequence). Filled out from reference TRBV19 and TRBJ2-3, the complete variable domain reads DGGITQSPKYLFRKEGQNVTLSCEQNLNHDAMYWYRQDPGQGLRLIYYSQIVNDFQKGDIAEGYSVSREKKESFPLTVTSAQKNPTAFYLCASSTMDRQDTQYFGPGTRLTVL.

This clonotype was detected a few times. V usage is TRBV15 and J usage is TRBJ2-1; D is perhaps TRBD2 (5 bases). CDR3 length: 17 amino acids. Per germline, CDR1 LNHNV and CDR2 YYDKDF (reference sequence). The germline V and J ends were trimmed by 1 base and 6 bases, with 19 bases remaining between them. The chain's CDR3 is CATSRAFGTQRSNEQFF. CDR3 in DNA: TGTGCCACCAGCAGAGCTTTCGGCACCCAGCGGTCCAATGAGCAGTTCTTC.

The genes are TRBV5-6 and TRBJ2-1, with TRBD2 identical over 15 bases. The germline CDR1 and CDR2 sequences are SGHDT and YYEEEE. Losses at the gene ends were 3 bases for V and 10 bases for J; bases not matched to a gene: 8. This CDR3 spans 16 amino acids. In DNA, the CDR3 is TGTGCCAGCAGCTCGGGACTAGCGGGAGGTGGAATCGAGCAGTTCTTC. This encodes CASSSGLAGGGIEQFF.

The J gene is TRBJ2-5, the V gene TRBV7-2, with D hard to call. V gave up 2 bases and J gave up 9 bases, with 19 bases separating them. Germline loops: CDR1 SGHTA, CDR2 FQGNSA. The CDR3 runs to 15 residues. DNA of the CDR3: TGTGCCAGCAGCTTATTTTCCGGACCCCTTGTCTCCCAGTACTTC. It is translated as CASSLFSGPLVSQYF.

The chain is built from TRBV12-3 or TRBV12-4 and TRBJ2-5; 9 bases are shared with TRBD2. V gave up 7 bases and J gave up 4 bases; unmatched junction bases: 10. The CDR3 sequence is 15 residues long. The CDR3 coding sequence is TGTGCCAGCACCATAGGGGCGGGAGGGTCAGAGACCCAGTACTTC. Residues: CASTIGAGGSETQYF.

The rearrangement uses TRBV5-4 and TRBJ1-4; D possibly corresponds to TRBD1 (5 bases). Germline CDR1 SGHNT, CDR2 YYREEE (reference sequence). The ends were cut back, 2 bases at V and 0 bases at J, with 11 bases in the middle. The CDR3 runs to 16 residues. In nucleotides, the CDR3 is TGTGCCAGCAGCTTTCTGGGGGATTCAACTAATGAAAAACTGTTTTTT. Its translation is CASSFLGDSTNEKLFF. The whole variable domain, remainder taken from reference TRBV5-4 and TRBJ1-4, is ETGVTQSPTHLIKTRGQQVTLRCSSQSGHNTVSWYQQALGQGPQFIFQYYREEENGRGNFPPRFSGLQFPNYSSELNVNALELDDSALYLCASSFLGDSTNEKLFFGSGTQLSVL.

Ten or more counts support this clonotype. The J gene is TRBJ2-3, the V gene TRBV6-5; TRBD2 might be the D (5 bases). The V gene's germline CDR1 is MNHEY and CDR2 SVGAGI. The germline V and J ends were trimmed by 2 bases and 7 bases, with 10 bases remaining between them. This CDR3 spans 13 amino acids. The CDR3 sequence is CASSYGLGNTQYF. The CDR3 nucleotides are TGTGCCAGCAGTTACGGACTCGGGAATACGCAGTATTTT.

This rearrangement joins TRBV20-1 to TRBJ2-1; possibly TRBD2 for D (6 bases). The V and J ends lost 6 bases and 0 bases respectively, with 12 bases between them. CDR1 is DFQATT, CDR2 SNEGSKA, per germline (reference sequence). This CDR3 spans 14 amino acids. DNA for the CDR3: TGCAGTGCCCGGGAGCTAGCCTCCTACAATGAGCAGTTCTTC. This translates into CSARELASYNEQFF.

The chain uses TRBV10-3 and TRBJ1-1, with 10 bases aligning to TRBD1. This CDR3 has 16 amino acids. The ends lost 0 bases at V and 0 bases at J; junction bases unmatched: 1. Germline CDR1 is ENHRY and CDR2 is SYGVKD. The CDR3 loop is CAISESGTGVNTEAFF. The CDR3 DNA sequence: TGTGCCATCAGTGAGTCGGGGACAGGGGTGAACACTGAAGCTTTCTTT.

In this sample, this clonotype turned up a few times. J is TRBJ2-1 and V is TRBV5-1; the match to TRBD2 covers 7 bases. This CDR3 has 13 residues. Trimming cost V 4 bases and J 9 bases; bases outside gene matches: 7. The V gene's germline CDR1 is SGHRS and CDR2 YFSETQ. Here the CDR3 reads CASSRTSLGEQFF. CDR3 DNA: TGCGCCAGCAGCAGGACTAGTCTCGGTGAGCAGTTCTTC.

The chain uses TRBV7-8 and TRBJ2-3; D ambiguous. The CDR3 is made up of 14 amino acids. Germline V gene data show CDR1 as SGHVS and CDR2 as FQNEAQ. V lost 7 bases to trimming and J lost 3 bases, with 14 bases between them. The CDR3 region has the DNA TGTGCCAGCACTAAGGAGCAGGCGACAGATACGCAGTATTTT. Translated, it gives CASTKEQATDTQYF.

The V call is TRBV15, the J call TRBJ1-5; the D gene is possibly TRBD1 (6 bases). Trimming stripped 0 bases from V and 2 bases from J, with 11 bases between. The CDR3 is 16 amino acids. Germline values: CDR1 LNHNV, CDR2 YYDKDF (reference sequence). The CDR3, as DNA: TGTGCCACCAGCAGAGAATCGGGGGGCGGCAATCAGCCCCAGCATTTT. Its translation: CATSRESGGGNQPQHF.

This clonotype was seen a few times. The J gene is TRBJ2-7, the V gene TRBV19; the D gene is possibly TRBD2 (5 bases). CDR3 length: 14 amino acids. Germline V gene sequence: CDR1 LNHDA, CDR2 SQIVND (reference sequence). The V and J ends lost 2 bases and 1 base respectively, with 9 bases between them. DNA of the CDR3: TGTGCCAGTAGTATAAGCGCGGGTTCCTACGAGCAGTACTTC. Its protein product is CASSISAGSYEQYF.

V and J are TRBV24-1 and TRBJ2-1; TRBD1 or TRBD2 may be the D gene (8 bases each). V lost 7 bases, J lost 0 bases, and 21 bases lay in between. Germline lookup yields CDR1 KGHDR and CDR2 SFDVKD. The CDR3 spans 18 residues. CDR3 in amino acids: CATSGSQGAGGSYNEQFF. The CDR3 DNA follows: TGTGCCACCAGCGGGAGCCAGGGGGCGGGGGGCTCCTACAATGAGCAGTTCTTC.